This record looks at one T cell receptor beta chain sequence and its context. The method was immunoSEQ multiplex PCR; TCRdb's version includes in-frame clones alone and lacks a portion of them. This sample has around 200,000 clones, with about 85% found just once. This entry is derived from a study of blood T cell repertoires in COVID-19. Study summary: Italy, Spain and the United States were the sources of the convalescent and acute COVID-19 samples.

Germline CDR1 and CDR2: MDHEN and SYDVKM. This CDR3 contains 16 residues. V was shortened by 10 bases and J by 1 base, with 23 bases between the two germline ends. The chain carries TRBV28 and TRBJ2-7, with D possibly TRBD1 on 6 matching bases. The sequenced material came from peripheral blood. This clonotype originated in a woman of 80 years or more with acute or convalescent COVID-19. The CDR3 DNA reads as TGTGCCACCACTCCTCTGACAGGCCCCTTTTCCTACGAGCAGTACTTC. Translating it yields CATTPLTGPFSYEQYF.